The sequence of this T cell receptor (beta chain) was determined in a study of blood T cell repertoires in COVID-19. Study at large: Sites across the United States, Italy and Spain contributed samples from acute and convalescent COVID-19. PBMCs, B-cell-depleted T cells, or T cells were the source of the cDNA or gDNA that made up the material.

As handled by the study authors: The assay estimated nucleated cells by amplifying reference gene primers. Sequencing was performed with immunoSEQ multiplex PCR; in TCRdb, only in-frame clones are kept and a portion is missing. Clone size and the V and J calls come from that table; the DNA yielded D and trimming. The top ten clones hold approximately 18% of a sample with approximately 170,000 clones, around 88% of them seen once. Trimming shortened V by 5 bases and J by 1 base, and 13 bases separated the two germline ends. The CDR3 covers 15 residues. Germline CDR1 reads SGHTA; CDR2 reads FQGTGA. The sequencing sample was made of peripheral blood. The rearrangement uses TRBV7-3 and TRBJ2-3, with D possibly matching TRBD1 (6 bases). This TCR derives from a woman aged 70-85 years who had recovered from COVID-19. Here the CDR3 reads CASSPRGWGTDTQYF. DNA of the CDR3: TGTGCCAGCAGCCCCAGGGGTTGGGGCACAGATACGCAGTATTTT.